The entry below gives a single T cell receptor (beta chain) sequence along with its context. Germline values: CDR1 MNHEY, CDR2 SVGAGI. This CDR3 has 12 amino acids. V gave up 4 bases and J gave up 9 bases, with 10 bases separating them. Authors' analysis steps: Reference gene primers were amplified, and this amplification served to estimate nucleated cell counts. Method: immunoSEQ multiplex PCR; TCRdb's copy keeps in-frame clones and lacks some. V and J calls and clone size are given by that table; D and trimming were obtained from the DNA. The data contain about 95,000 clones, about nine tenths of them seen just once; the ten biggest clones take up more than 4.5%. The sample comes from a study of blood T cell repertoires in COVID-19. Enrolled during active infection, Seattle patients were then followed longitudinally.

The genes are TRBV6-5 and TRBJ2-1; tentative D call: TRBD1 (5 bases). The TCR was taken from a man aged 55 to 70 with COVID-19, enrolled during active disease. Input material: peripheral blood. CDR3 residues: CASSSGLPEQFF. The CDR3 DNA reads as TGTGCCAGCAGTTCAGGGCTCCCTGAGCAGTTCTTC.